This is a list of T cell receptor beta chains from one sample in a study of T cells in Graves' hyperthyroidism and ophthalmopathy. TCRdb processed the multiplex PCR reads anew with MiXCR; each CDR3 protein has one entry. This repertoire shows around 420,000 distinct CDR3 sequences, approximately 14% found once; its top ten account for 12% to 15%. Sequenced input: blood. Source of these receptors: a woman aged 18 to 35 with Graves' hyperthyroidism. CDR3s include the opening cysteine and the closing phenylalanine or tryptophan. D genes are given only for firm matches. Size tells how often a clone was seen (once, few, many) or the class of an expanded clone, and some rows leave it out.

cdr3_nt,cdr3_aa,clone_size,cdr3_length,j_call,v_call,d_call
TGTGCCAGCAGCCAGAATAGAGGCGGGTCTCCCTGCAATGAGCAGTTCTTC,CASSQNRGGSPCNEQFF,-,17,TRBJ2-1,TRBV3-1,-
TGTGCCAGCAGTGATTTAGGGGAGAGTAATGAAAAACTGTTTTTT,CASSDLGESNEKLFF,many,15,TRBJ1-4,TRBV2,-
TGTGCCAGCAGCTTCATTCAGGGGGCTACCGGGGAGCTGTTTTTT,CASSFIQGATGELFF,few,15,TRBJ2-2,TRBV7-8,TRBD1
TGCAGTGCTAGAGGGGGGAGGGGGGTTTATTCACCCCTCCACTTT,CSARGGRGVYSPLHF,few,15,TRBJ1-6,TRBV20-1,-
TGTGCCAGCAGCCTTCGACAGGGTTCAATCTATAATTCACCCCTCCACTTT,CASSLRQGSIYNSPLHF,-,17,TRBJ1-6,TRBV3-2,-
TGTGCCAGCAGCTTTCCTAGCGGGAGAGTGAACACCGGGGAGCTGTTTTTT,CASSFPSGRVNTGELFF,-,17,TRBJ2-2,TRBV13,TRBD2
TGCGCCAGCAGCTCCCCTCCCACAGGGGATCCTGGAAACACCATATATTTT,CASSSPPTGDPGNTIYF,few,17,TRBJ1-3,TRBV5-1,TRBD1
TGTGCCAGCTCACGATCGACAGGGGGAACCTACGAGCAGTACTTC,CASSRSTGGTYEQYF,many,15,TRBJ2-7,TRBV18,TRBD1
TGCAGTGCTAGAGAGGGACAGCACTCGAGGGGCCTCCACTTT,CSAREGQHSRGLHF,many,14,TRBJ1-6,TRBV20-1,TRBD1
TGTGCCAGCAGCTTGGCGACCGAGCGAGTCTATGGCTACACCTTC,CASSLATERVYGYTF,many,15,TRBJ1-2,TRBV5-6,-
TGTGCCAGTAGTGACACAGACAGGACCTACGAGCAGTACTTC,CASSDTDRTYEQYF,-,14,TRBJ2-7,TRBV19,-
TGTGCCAGCAGTGTCCGGATACCTAGCGGGGGGGCTCGGGACTCCTACAATGAGCAGTTCTTC,CASSVRIPSGGARDSYNEQFF,-,21,TRBJ2-1,TRBV25-1,TRBD2
TGTGCCAGCAGCTCACTCGCAGGTCAGCCCCAGCATTTT,CASSSLAGQPQHF,-,13,TRBJ1-5,TRBV3-1,-
TGTGCCAGCAGGAAGAACTTGGGACAGGCCTACGAGCAGTACTTC,CASRKNLGQAYEQYF,few,15,TRBJ2-7,TRBV6-1,TRBD1
TGTGCCAGCAGCCAAGAAGTCCACGGGGAGCTGTTTTTT,CASSQEVHGELFF,-,13,TRBJ2-2,TRBV3-1,-
TGTGCCAGCAGCTTAGACCAGCGGGAGGGATTCACAGATACGCAGTATTTT,CASSLDQREGFTDTQYF,few,17,TRBJ2-3,TRBV11-2,TRBD2
TGTGCCAGCAGCTTCGGCCCCGGCTGGGGCTGGATCCCTTATACGCAGTATTTT,CASSFGPGWGWIPYTQYF,many,18,TRBJ2-3,TRBV7-3,-
TGTGCCAGCAGAACATCCCGAGTGGGGCTCCAAGAGACCCAGTACTTC,CASRTSRVGLQETQYF,many,16,TRBJ2-5,TRBV12-3/TRBV12-4,-
TGTGCCAGCAGTCCCCCCCCGACAGGGAACACTGAAGCTTTCTTT,CASSPPPTGNTEAFF,many,15,TRBJ1-1,TRBV3-1,-
TGTGCCAGCACCAATCAGGGGGCCTACAATGAGCAGTTCTTC,CASTNQGAYNEQFF,many,14,TRBJ2-1,TRBV12-3/TRBV12-4,TRBD1
TGTGCCAGCAGCTTAGCGCTCTTGGCTAGCGGGAGTACAGATACGCAGTATTTT,CASSLALLASGSTDTQYF,-,18,TRBJ2-3,TRBV7-9,TRBD2
TGTGCCAGCAGTTTGTACCCAGAGGCTGAAAAACTGTTTTTT,CASSLYPEAEKLFF,few,14,TRBJ1-4,TRBV12-3/TRBV12-4,-